This T cell receptor (beta chain) is drawn from a study of response to subunit inactivated influenza vaccine. TCRdb ran MiXCR on the RT-PCR reads and lists one entry per CDR3 protein. The sample includes approximately 570,000 distinct CDR3 sequences, under 9% of them seen just once. In germline, CDR1 is SGHAT, CDR2 FQNNGV. The CDR3 runs 15 residues. The junction had 7 bases not matched to a gene; V was cut back by 2 bases and J by 7 bases. Whole-study findings and limits: Each seasonal flu vaccination may recruit only limited new T cells, authors suggested.

This clonotype was detected only a few times. Its antigen is unidentified. Material: PBMCs from blood, obtained less than 30 months after vaccination. This rearrangement joins TRBV11-2 to TRBJ2-1, with 8 bases fitting TRBD1. This receptor was taken from a man between 50 and 75 years old who received an inactivated influenza vaccine. The CDR3 loop reads CASSLRQGYGNEQFF. In nucleotides, the CDR3 is TGTGCCAGCAGCTTACGACAGGGGTATGGAAATGAGCAGTTCTTC.